This entry lists 9 T cell receptor beta chains sequenced from one sample in a study of response to subunit inactivated influenza vaccine. TCRdb analysed the RT-PCR reads with MiXCR anew, one entry per CDR3 protein. Of over 300,000 distinct CDR3 sequences listed, roughly 22% are singletons. The sample here was PBMCs from blood, taken around 22 months after vaccination. Source of these receptors: a man between 50 and 69 years old who received an inactivated influenza vaccine.

This sequence joins TRBV20-1 and TRBJ1-1; D may be TRBD1 (5 bases). CDR3 length equals 11 residues. V dropped 1 base and J dropped 11 bases, with 11 bases sitting between them. From germline, CDR1 is DFQATT and CDR2 SNEGSKA (reference sequence). The DNA of the CDR3 is TGCAGTGCTAGAGGCAGGGCCATCGCTTTCTTT. Protein sequence: CSARGRAIAFF.

The chain carries TRBV4-2 and TRBJ2-5; 7 bases align to TRBD2. CDR1 is LGHNA and CDR2 is YNFKEQ in the germline V gene. V lost 1 base, J lost 2 bases, and 1 base stayed unmatched. This CDR3 has 14 amino acids. The CDR3 loop reads CASSQGTRQETQYF. As DNA, the CDR3 is TGTGCCAGCAGCCAAGGGACTAGACAAGAGACCCAGTACTTC.

The rearrangement joins TRBV3-1 to TRBJ2-3, with D maybe TRBD1 (5 bases). Trimming removed 4 bases from V and 3 bases from J, with 17 bases in between. The CDR3 runs to 16 residues. The germline V gene has CDR1 LGHDT and CDR2 YNNKEL (reference sequence). CDR3 DNA: TGTGCCAGCAGCCGTCAAGGGGCAGGTATAACAGATACGCAGTATTTT. Translating it yields CASSRQGAGITDTQYF.

This clonotype was recorded a few times. The rearrangement links TRBV28 to TRBJ1-5; maybe TRBD1 (5 bases). V was cut by 5 bases and J by 3 bases, with 11 bases left in between. This CDR3 has 14 amino acids. Germline V gene data show CDR1 as MDHEN and CDR2 as SYDVKM. The CDR3 DNA sequence: TGTGCCAGCAGTGGGGGGGTGAACAATCAGCCCCAGCATTTT. Translated: CASSGGVNNQPQHF.

This clonotype was seen only a few times. The rearrangement links TRBV7-8 to TRBJ1-2; D is possibly TRBD1 (5 bases). V was trimmed by 5 bases and J by 8 bases, leaving 15 bases between them. This CDR3 region has 13 residues. Germline lookup yields CDR1 SGHVS and CDR2 FQNEAQ. The CDR3 protein is CASSTGTERGYTF. As DNA, the CDR3 is TGTGCCAGCAGCACCGGGACCGAACGAGGCTACACCTTC.

This sequence joins TRBV7-9 and TRBJ2-1, with D hard to call. The germline V gene has CDR1 SEHNR and CDR2 FQNEAQ (reference sequence). The V end was cut by 5 bases, the J end by 0 bases, with 8 bases between. The CDR3 covers 14 residues. The CDR3 sequence: CASSPKGSYNEQFF. CDR3 DNA: TGTGCCAGCAGCCCAAAGGGCTCCTACAATGAGCAGTTCTTC.

V is TRBV29-1 and J is TRBJ2-3; no firm D call. V was clipped by 7 bases and J by 0 bases, with 8 bases between them. The CDR3 has 12 amino acids. The germline V gene encodes CDR1 SQVTM and CDR2 ANQGSEA. CDR3 in amino acids: CSALGSTDTQYF. The CDR3 DNA sequence: TGCAGCGCTCTGGGTAGCACAGATACGCAGTATTTT.

This chain connects TRBV4-2 to TRBJ1-2, with D possibly TRBD1 on 5 matching bases. This CDR3 spans 16 amino acids. Germline CDR1 is LGHNA and CDR2 is YNFKEQ. Trimming shortened V by 0 bases and J by 1 base, and 12 bases separated the two germline ends. DNA of the CDR3: TGTGCCAGCAGCCAAGATGGGACCGACCGTAACTATGGCTACACCTTC. This translates into CASSQDGTDRNYGYTF.

The DNA of the CDR3 is TGTGCCATCAGTGGTTTAGGATACAATGAGCAGTTCTTC. It encodes CAISGLGYNEQFF. The chain joins TRBV10-3 to TRBJ2-1; D call uncertain. Between the trimmed V and J ends, which lost 4 bases and 4 bases, there was a span of 8 bases. The germline V gene encodes CDR1 ENHRY and CDR2 SYGVKD. The CDR3 is made up of 13 amino acids.